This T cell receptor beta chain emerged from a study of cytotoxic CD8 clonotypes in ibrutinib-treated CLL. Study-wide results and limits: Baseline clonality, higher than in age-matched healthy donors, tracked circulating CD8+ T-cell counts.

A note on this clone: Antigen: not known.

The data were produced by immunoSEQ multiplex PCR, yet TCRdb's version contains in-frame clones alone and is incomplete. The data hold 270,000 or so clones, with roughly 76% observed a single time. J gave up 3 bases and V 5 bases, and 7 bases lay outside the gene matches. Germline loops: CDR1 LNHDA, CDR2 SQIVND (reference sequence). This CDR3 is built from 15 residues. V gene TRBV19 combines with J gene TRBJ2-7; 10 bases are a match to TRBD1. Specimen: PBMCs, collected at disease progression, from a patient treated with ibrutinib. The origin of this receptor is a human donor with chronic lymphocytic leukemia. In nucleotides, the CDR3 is TGTGCCAGTAGTTGGGGGACAGGGGCCTACTACGAGCAGTACTTC. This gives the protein CASSWGTGAYYEQYF.